This T cell receptor beta chain is from a study of CD8 T cells in Susac syndrome. Random hexamers were used to reverse transcribe roughly 0.45 to 1 ug of RNA. The TCR beta CDR3 was amplified by immunoSEQ multiplex PCR across 54 Vbeta, 13 Jbeta. One entry per CDR3 protein results from TCRdb running MiXCR on the immunoSEQ multiplex PCR reads. The sample holds 170,000 or so distinct CDR3 sequences, approximately 93% seen once. The length of the CDR3 is 14 residues. The V gene's germline CDR1 is SQVTM and CDR2 ANQGSEA. The V end lost 0 bases, the J end lost 6 bases, and 14 bases lay between the germline ends. Study-level points and caveats: It was acknowledged in the study that its TCR sequencing and HLA analysis involved a relatively small number of individuals.

With regard to this clonotype: Antigen unknown.

Specimen: CD4+ T cells from PBMCs. This clonotype was sampled from a human donor with multiple sclerosis. The rearrangement uses TRBV29-1 and TRBJ1-2; D not certain. The CDR3 spells CSVEDRQPSDGYTF. CDR3 nucleotide sequence: TGCAGCGTTGAAGATCGGCAGCCGTCGGATGGCTACACCTTC.